This T cell receptor (beta chain) stems from a study of blood T cell repertoires in COVID-19. Data came from immunoSEQ multiplex PCR; TCRdb stores just in-frame clones and leaves some out. Found here are 200,000 to 250,000 clones, 85% of them singletons; the top ten hold over 2%. The germline gives CDR1 LNHDA, CDR2 SQIVND (reference sequence). V dropped 3 bases and J dropped 4 bases, with 21 bases sitting between them. The CDR3 is 17 amino acids. In its sample, this clone was seen a few times. Sequencing was carried out using peripheral blood. This sequence originates from a woman aged 70-85 years with COVID-19, enrolled during active disease. The chain uses TRBV19 and TRBJ1-1; the D gene is possibly TRBD1 (6 bases). The CDR3 DNA reads TGTGCCAGTAGTATCCCACGGGGGGCGTATAGGGGCACTGAAGCTTTCTTT. Its protein product is CASSIPRGAYRGTEAFF.